This paragraph covers one T cell receptor (beta chain) sequence. Its specificity is not known. Libraries were prepared by immunoSEQ multiplex PCR; TCRdb keeps only in-frame clonotypes and omits some of them. The sample carries about 140,000 clones, approximately 85% recorded once. This CDR3 is built from 15 residues. V shed 3 bases, J shed 5 bases, and the junction held 4 bases outside the gene matches. From germline, CDR1 is ENHRY and CDR2 SYGVKD. The sample comes from a study of T cell responses to AZD1222 COVID-19 vaccine. Study at large: Second doses at about 4 or about 12 weeks were pooled.

General study points: The reported proportion of spike-specific TCRs targeting unmutated variant regions was nearly half.

The receptor's source is an adult in good health. This material consisted of peripheral blood, taken on day 0 of AZD1222 vaccination. J is TRBJ2-2 and V is TRBV10-3; 9 bases fit TRBD2. The CDR3 DNA reads as TGTGCCATCAGTGATCTTAGCGGGAGAACCGGGGAGCTGTTTTTT. Protein: CAISDLSGRTGELFF.